These T cell receptor beta chains were read from a single sample in a study of T cells in Graves' hyperthyroidism and ophthalmopathy. A single record per CDR3 protein comes from TCRdb applying MiXCR to the multiplex PCR reads. The sample contains around 240,000 distinct CDR3 sequences, roughly 15% of which appear only once. The sequenced material came from blood. Receptors originate from a woman aged 18-29 years with Graves' ophthalmopathy. Both conserved end residues are part of each CDR3. The order of the fields is CDR3 length, D gene, V gene, J gene, clone size, CDR3 protein, CDR3 DNA. D genes are given only for firm matches. Size tells how often a clone was seen (once, few, many) or the class of an expanded clone, and some rows leave it out.

14	-	TRBV28	TRBJ1-5	many	CASSLEHSNQPQHF	TGTGCCAGCAGTTTAGAGCACAGCAATCAGCCCCAGCATTTT
13	-	TRBV20-1	TRBJ1-1	-	CSAREARYTEAFF	TGCAGTGCTAGGGAGGCGCGGTACACTGAAGCTTTCTTT
13	-	TRBV3-1	TRBJ1-1	many	CASSQASYTEAFF	TGTGCCAGCAGCCAAGCTTCCTACACTGAAGCTTTCTTT
17	-	TRBV18	TRBJ2-2	-	CASSPQVRGAYTGELFF	TGTGCCAGCTCACCACAGGTTCGGGGGGCGTACACCGGGGAGCTGTTTTTT
14	TRBD1	TRBV5-1	TRBJ2-7	many	CASSPGTGGFEQYF	TGCGCCAGCAGCCCCGGGACAGGGGGCTTCGAGCAGTACTTC
15	-	TRBV7-9	TRBJ1-1	many	CASNSLLEGNTEAFF	TGTGCCAGCAACAGCTTGTTGGAGGGAAACACTGAAGCTTTCTTT
15	TRBD2	TRBV2	TRBJ2-7	many	CASSALAGGAYEQYF	TGTGCCAGCAGTGCACTAGCGGGAGGGGCCTACGAGCAGTACTTC
16	-	TRBV7-9	TRBJ2-1	-	CASSFWGQSGKDEQFF	TGTGCCAGCAGCTTTTGGGGACAGAGCGGGAAGGATGAGCAGTTCTTC
18	-	TRBV5-1	TRBJ2-1	many	CASSLVPSNRGGGNEQFF	TGCGCCAGCAGCTTGGTGCCCTCTAACAGGGGAGGGGGGAATGAGCAGTTCTTC
17	TRBD1	TRBV6-2/TRBV6-3	TRBJ1-5	-	CASSTGGTGGSRQPQHF	TGTGCCAGCAGTACCGGGGGGACAGGGGGAAGTCGGCAGCCCCAGCATTTT
18	-	TRBV28	TRBJ1-4	many	CASSLIDRFLPTNEKLFF	TGTGCCAGCAGTTTAATTGACAGATTCCTCCCAACTAATGAAAAACTGTTTTTT
15	TRBD1	TRBV5-8	TRBJ2-3	many	CASSRLGTGPDTQYF	TGTGCCAGCAGCCGTTTAGGGACAGGGCCAGATACGCAGTATTTT
17	-	TRBV28	TRBJ1-2	many	CASSSAPRRQANYGYTF	TGTGCCAGCAGTTCCGCCCCGAGGAGGCAAGCTAACTATGGCTACACCTTC
16	TRBD1	TRBV7-2	TRBJ2-5	many	CASSDYDWDSQETQYF	TGTGCCAGCAGCGACTACGACTGGGACAGCCAAGAGACCCAGTACTTC
16	-	TRBV12-3/TRBV12-4	TRBJ1-2	many	CASSLGGGPPNYGYTF	TGTGCCAGCAGTTTGGGGGGGGGGCCTCCTAACTATGGCTACACCTTC
13	-	TRBV20-1	TRBJ2-2	many	CSASIPAVRELFF	TGCAGTGCTAGTATCCCAGCGGTGCGGGAGCTGTTTTTT
15	-	TRBV5-4	TRBJ2-5	many	CASSLSITYQETQYF	TGTGCCAGCAGCTTGTCTATCACTTACCAAGAGACCCAGTACTTC
16	TRBD1	TRBV5-1	TRBJ2-1	-	CASSLGTGGFYNEQFF	TGCGCCAGCAGCTTGGGAACAGGGGGCTTCTACAATGAGCAGTTCTTC
17	-	TRBV7-8	TRBJ1-5	many	CASSLSAVMGAGQPQHF	TGTGCCAGCAGCTTGTCAGCGGTTATGGGGGCGGGTCAGCCCCAGCATTTT
15	-	TRBV7-9	TRBJ2-7	many	CASSLRQGLPYEQYF	TGTGCCAGCAGCTTACGGCAGGGGCTCCCCTACGAGCAGTACTTC
16	TRBD2	TRBV7-2	TRBJ2-1	many	CASSQTSGGVYNEQFF	TGTGCCAGCAGCCAGACTAGCGGGGGGGTCTACAATGAGCAGTTCTTC
13	TRBD1	TRBV24-1	TRBJ2-7	many	CATSGGTGLEQYF	TGTGCCACCAGTGGAGGGACAGGTCTCGAGCAGTACTTC
14	-	TRBV5-6	TRBJ2-7	many	CASSLVFRGHEQYF	TGTGCCAGCAGCTTGGTATTTAGGGGCCACGAGCAGTACTTC
13	-	TRBV6-2/TRBV6-3	TRBJ2-7	many	CASSYRTAYEQYF	TGTGCCAGCAGTTATAGGACAGCTTACGAGCAGTACTTC
14	-	TRBV28	TRBJ1-3	many	CASSEDSSGNTIYF	TGTGCCAGCAGTGAAGACAGCTCTGGAAACACCATATATTTT
16	TRBD2	TRBV15	TRBJ2-4	-	CATSRGVSGAKNIQYF	TGTGCCACCAGCAGAGGGGTTAGCGGGGCTAAAAACATTCAGTACTTC
15	TRBD2	TRBV3-1	TRBJ2-7	many	CASSQLAGGGHEQYF	TGTGCCAGCAGCCAATTAGCGGGAGGAGGCCACGAGCAGTACTTC
16	TRBD1	TRBV5-1	TRBJ2-1	many	CASSGGQGAGYNEQFF	TGCGCCAGCAGCGGGGGACAGGGGGCGGGCTACAATGAGCAGTTCTTC
12	TRBD1	TRBV10-3	TRBJ2-7	few	CAIRDRGGEQYF	TGTGCCATCAGGGACAGGGGGGGGGAGCAGTACTTC
14	-	TRBV24-1	TRBJ2-7	many	CATSDGRASYEQYF	TGTGCCACCAGTGATGGGCGGGCTTCCTACGAGCAGTACTTC
20	-	TRBV24-1	TRBJ2-1	-	CATSDRTGSVSPGGGNEQFF	TGTGCCACCAGTGACCGGACCGGATCCGTTTCCCCTGGAGGAGGCAATGAGCAGTTCTTC
16	-	TRBV7-2	TRBJ2-3	many	CASSFKSGSLTDTQYF	TGTGCCAGCAGCTTCAAATCGGGGTCCCTCACAGATACGCAGTATTTT
14	-	TRBV11-2	TRBJ1-4	many	CASSLKGAKGKLFF	TGTGCCAGCAGCTTGAAAGGGGCGAAGGGAAAACTGTTTTTT
13	TRBD1	TRBV4-1	TRBJ2-5	-	CASSGGTGETQYF	TGCGCCAGCAGTGGGGGGACAGGGGAGACCCAGTACTTC
15	-	TRBV5-1	TRBJ2-7	-	CASSLVGGGGYEQYF	TGCGCCAGCAGCTTGGTAGGGGGGGGCGGTTACGAGCAGTACTTC
14	-	TRBV20-1	TRBJ1-1	many	CSARRAGGNTEAFF	TGCAGTGCGAGAAGGGCGGGTGGGAACACTGAAGCTTTCTTT
18	-	TRBV11-2	TRBJ2-3	many	CASSQIRGTWEDTDTQYF	TGTGCCAGCAGCCAGATCCGGGGTACCTGGGAGGACACAGATACGCAGTATTTT
13	-	TRBV12-3/TRBV12-4	TRBJ1-1	many	CASSHNMNTEAFF	TGTGCCAGCAGTCACAACATGAACACTGAAGCTTTCTTT
18	TRBD1	TRBV6-1	TRBJ2-7	many	CASSERGDRGYLSYEQYF	TGTGCCAGCAGTGAAAGAGGGGACAGGGGTTACCTCTCCTACGAGCAGTACTTC
15	-	TRBV19	TRBJ2-3	many	CASSILFTSTDTQYF	TGTGCCAGTAGTATATTGTTCACTAGCACAGATACGCAGTATTTT
13	-	TRBV30	TRBJ1-6	many	CAWRSGNNSPLHF	TGTGCCTGGAGAAGCGGGAATAATTCACCCCTCCACTTT
16	TRBD1	TRBV28	TRBJ1-2	many	CASSASGDRVDYGYTF	TGTGCCAGCAGTGCTTCCGGGGACAGGGTTGACTATGGCTACACCTTC
12	TRBD2	TRBV20-1	TRBJ2-7	-	CSAKLAGPEQYF	TGCAGTGCCAAACTAGCGGGACCCGAGCAGTACTTC